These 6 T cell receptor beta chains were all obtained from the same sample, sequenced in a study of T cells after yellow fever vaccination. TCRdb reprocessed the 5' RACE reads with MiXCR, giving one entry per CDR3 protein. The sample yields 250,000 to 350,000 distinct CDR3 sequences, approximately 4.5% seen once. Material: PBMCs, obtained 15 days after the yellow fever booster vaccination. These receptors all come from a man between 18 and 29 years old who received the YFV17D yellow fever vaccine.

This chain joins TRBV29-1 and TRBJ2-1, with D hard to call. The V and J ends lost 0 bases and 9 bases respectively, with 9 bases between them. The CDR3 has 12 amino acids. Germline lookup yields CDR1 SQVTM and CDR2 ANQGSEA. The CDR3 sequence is CSVEDPFGEQFF. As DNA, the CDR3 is TGCAGCGTTGAAGATCCTTTTGGTGAGCAGTTCTTC.

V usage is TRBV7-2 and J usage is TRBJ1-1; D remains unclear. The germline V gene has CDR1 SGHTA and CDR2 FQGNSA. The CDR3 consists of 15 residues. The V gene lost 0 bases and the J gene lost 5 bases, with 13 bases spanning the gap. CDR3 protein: CASSLASSGRTEAFF. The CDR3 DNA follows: TGTGCCAGCAGCTTAGCGTCTTCGGGCCGTACTGAAGCTTTCTTT.

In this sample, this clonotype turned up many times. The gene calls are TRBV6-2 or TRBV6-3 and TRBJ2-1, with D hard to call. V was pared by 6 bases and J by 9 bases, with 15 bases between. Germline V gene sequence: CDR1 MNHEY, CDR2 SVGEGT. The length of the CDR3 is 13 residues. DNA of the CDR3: TGTGCCAGCAGGCCCTTCGGAGCTGTTGAGCAGTTCTTC. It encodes CASRPFGAVEQFF.

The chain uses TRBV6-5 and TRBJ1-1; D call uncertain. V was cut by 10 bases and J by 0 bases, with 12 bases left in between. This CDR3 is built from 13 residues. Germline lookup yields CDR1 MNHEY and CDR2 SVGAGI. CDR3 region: CATEDVLNTEAFF. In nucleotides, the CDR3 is TGTGCCACAGAGGACGTCTTGAACACTGAAGCTTTCTTT.

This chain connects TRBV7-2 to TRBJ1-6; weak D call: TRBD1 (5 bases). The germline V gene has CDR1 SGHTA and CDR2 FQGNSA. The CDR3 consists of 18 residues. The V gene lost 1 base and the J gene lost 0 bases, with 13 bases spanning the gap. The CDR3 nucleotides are TGTGCCAGCAGCTTAGTCGGGGCAAGGAGCTCCTATAATTCACCCCTCCACTTT. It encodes CASSLVGARSSYNSPLHF. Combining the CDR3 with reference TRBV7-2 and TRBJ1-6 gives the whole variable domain GAGVSQSPSNKVTEKGKDVELRCDPISGHTALYWYRQSLGQGLEFLIYFQGNSAPDKSGLPSDRFSAERTGGSVSTLTIQRTQQEDSAVYLCASSLVGARSSYNSPLHFGNGTRLTVT.

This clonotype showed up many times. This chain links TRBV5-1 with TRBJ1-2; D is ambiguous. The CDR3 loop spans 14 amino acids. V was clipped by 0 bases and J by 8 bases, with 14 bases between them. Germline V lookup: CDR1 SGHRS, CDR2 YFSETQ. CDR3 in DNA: TGCGCCAGCAGCTTGGACGACCCAATGCTAGGCTACACCTTC. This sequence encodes CASSLDDPMLGYTF.